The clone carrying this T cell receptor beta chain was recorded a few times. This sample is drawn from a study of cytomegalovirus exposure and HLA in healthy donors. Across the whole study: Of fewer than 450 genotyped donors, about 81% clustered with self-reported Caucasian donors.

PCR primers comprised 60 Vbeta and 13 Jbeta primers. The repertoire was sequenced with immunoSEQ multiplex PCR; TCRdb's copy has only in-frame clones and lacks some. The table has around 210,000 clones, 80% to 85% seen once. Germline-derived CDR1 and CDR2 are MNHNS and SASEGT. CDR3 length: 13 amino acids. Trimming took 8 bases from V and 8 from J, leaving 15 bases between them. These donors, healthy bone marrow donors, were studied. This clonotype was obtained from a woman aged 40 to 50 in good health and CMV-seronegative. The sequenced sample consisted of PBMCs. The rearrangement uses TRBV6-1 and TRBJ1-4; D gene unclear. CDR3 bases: TGTGCCAGCGGCGAGGGTTGGGGAGAAAAACTGTTTTTT. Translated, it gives CASGEGWGEKLFF.